The sequence of this T cell receptor (beta chain) was determined in a study of T cell responses to AZD1222 COVID-19 vaccine. Study context: Analysis merged second doses at about 4 or about 12 weeks.

Trimming pared 0 bases from V and 0 bases from J, leaving 9 bases between. Germline assignment: CDR1 SGHTA and CDR2 FQGNSA. The CDR3 sequence is 16 residues long. Clones were sequenced by immunoSEQ multiplex PCR, and TCRdb holds only the in-frame ones, with some missing. The repertoire holds 150,000 to 170,000 clones, with under 95% as singletons. This rearrangement joins TRBV7-2 to TRBJ1-5; no reliable D call. The sample here was peripheral blood, taken on day 0 of AZD1222 vaccination. This clonotype was obtained from an adult in good health. The DNA of the CDR3 is TGTGCCAGCAGCTTAGCTTCGGGGTATAGCAATCAGCCCCAGCATTTT. It codes for CASSLASGYSNQPQHF.